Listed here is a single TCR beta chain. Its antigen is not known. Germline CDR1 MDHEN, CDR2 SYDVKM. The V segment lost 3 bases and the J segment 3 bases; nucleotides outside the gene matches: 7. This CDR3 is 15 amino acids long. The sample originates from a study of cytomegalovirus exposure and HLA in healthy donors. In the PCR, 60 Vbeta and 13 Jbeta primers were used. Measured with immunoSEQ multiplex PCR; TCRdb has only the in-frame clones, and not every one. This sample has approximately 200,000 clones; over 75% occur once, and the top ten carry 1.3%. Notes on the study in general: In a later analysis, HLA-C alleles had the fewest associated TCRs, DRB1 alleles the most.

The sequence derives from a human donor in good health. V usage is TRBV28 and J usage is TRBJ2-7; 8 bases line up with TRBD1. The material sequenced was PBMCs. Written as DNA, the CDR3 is TGTGCCAGCAGTTTCCCCGGACAGGGAGACTACGAGCAGTACTTC. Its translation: CASSFPGQGDYEQYF. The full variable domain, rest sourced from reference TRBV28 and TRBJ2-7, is DVKVTQSSRYLVKRTGEKVFLECVQDMDHENMFWYRQDPGLGLRLIYFSYDVKMKEKGDIPEGYSVSREKKERFSLILESASTNQTSMYLCASSFPGQGDYEQYFGPGTRLTVT.